These 18 T cell receptor beta chains were sequenced from one sample in a study of early stage breast cancer tumors. Assay used: immunoSEQ multiplex PCR; TCRdb lists only in-frame clones, some missing. Of tens of thousands of clones in the sample, approximately 90% were seen once. The material sequenced was blood. The receptors were gathered from a person aged 70 to 80 with breast cancer.

The chain carries TRBV5-8 and TRBJ2-7, with 9 bases lining up with TRBD1. The CDR3 totals 14 residues. CDR1 and CDR2 (germline): SGHTS, YDEGEE. The ends lost 2 bases at V and 2 bases at J; junction bases unmatched: 2. CDR3 protein: CASSFGQGPYEQYF. CDR3 DNA: TGTGCCAGCAGCTTCGGACAGGGGCCCTACGAGCAGTACTTC.

The V and J genes are TRBV6-1 and TRBJ1-1; D gene unclear. Germline V gives CDR1 MNHNS, CDR2 SASEGT. The CDR3 is 13 residues long. V was cut by 0 bases and J by 3 bases, with 5 bases left in between. The CDR3 reads CASSEASDTEAFF. CDR3 bases: TGTGCCAGCAGTGAAGCATCGGACACTGAAGCTTTCTTT.

For the CDR3, the DNA is TGTGCTAGTGGTTTGGGCGCGGGAGGGGGCAACTATGGCTACACCTTC. It is translated as CASGLGAGGGNYGYTF. The genes are TRBV12-5 and TRBJ1-2; 7 bases align to TRBD1. Germline-derived CDR1 and CDR2 are LGHNT and FRNRAP. The V gene end was trimmed by 1 base and the J gene end by 2 bases; junction bases not matched to a gene: 7. The length of the CDR3 is 16 residues.

The rearrangement uses TRBV6-6 and TRBJ2-5; 13 bases fit TRBD2. V shed 1 base, J shed 5 bases, and the junction held 4 bases outside the gene matches. Looked up from germline, CDR1 is MNHNY and CDR2 is SVGAGI (reference sequence). The CDR3 covers 16 residues. The CDR3 reads CASSYYRTSGGETQYF. In DNA, the CDR3 is TGTGCCAGCAGTTACTACCGGACTAGCGGGGGTGAGACCCAGTACTTC.

V gene TRBV19 combines with J gene TRBJ1-2; 9 bases agree with TRBD1. Germline trimming cut 7 bases from V and 4 bases from J; bases unmatched to any gene: 10. CDR1 and CDR2 (germline): LNHDA, SQIVND (reference sequence). This CDR3 has 15 amino acids. The CDR3 is CASTDGQGIAYGYTF. The DNA of the CDR3 is TGTGCCAGTACCGACGGACAGGGGATCGCCTATGGCTACACCTTC. Full variable domain (missing parts from reference TRBV19 and TRBJ1-2): DGGITQSPKYLFRKEGQNVTLSCEQNLNHDAMYWYRQDPGQGLRLIYYSQIVNDFQKGDIAEGYSVSREKKESFPLTVTSAQKNPTAFYLCASTDGQGIAYGYTFGSGTRLTVV.

In its sample, this clone was seen once. The V and J genes are TRBV5-1 and TRBJ2-7, with D possibly matching TRBD2 (6 bases). The V gene lost 1 base and the J gene lost 2 bases, with 13 bases spanning the gap. Germline V gene sequence: CDR1 SGHRS, CDR2 YFSETQ. The CDR3 extends over 15 amino acids. The CDR3: CASSLLSSEAYEQYF. CDR3 nucleotides: TGCGCCAGCAGCTTGCTGTCTAGCGAAGCCTACGAGCAGTACTTC.

This clone has a single count. The V call is TRBV30, the J call TRBJ2-7, with 12 positions matching TRBD2. V trimming: 0 bases; J trimming: 5 bases; junction bases outside the gene matches: 2. CDR1 and CDR2 (germline): GTSNPN, SVGIG (reference sequence). The CDR3 spans 14 residues. The CDR3 sequence is CAWSVTSGRHEQYF. CDR3 DNA sequence: TGTGCCTGGAGTGTAACTAGCGGGAGGCACGAGCAGTACTTC.

This clone was found once. The CDR3, as DNA: TGTGCCTCGGGACAACCCAATCAGCCCCAGCATTTT. Encoded protein: CASGQPNQPQHF. This chain joins TRBV30 and TRBJ1-5, with TRBD1 as a possible D gene (6 bases). V was trimmed by 7 bases and J by 3 bases, leaving 10 bases between them. Germline-derived CDR1 and CDR2 are GTSNPN and SVGIG (reference sequence). The CDR3 sequence is 12 residues long.

The rearrangement joins TRBV28 to TRBJ1-1; no clear D gene. CDR3 length equals 12 residues. Trimming shortened V by 0 bases and J by 6 bases, and 5 bases separated the two germline ends. In germline, CDR1 is MDHEN, CDR2 SYDVKM. The CDR3 DNA reads as TGTGCCAGCAGTTTATGGAGGGCTGAAGCTTTCTTT. Its protein is CASSLWRAEAFF. The variable domain in full, with the rest retrieved from reference TRBV28 and TRBJ1-1, is DVKVTQSSRYLVKRTGEKVFLECVQDMDHENMFWYRQDPGLGLRLIYFSYDVKMKEKGDIPEGYSVSREKKERFSLILESASTNQTSMYLCASSLWRAEAFFGQGTRLTVV.

V gene TRBV6-1 combines with J gene TRBJ1-4; 7 bases map to TRBD1. Per the germline V gene, CDR1 is MNHNS and CDR2 is SASEGT. CDR3 length equals 14 residues. V was pared by 7 bases and J by 4 bases, with 6 bases of the junction left unmatched. This chain's CDR3 is CASTKGDSNEKLFF. The DNA of the CDR3 is TGTGCCAGCACCAAGGGGGACAGTAATGAAAAACTGTTTTTT.

The J gene is TRBJ1-5, the V gene TRBV9, with D perhaps matching TRBD1 (5 bases). This CDR3 has 14 residues. V lost 0 bases and J 7 bases, leaving 11 bases between the germline ends. Germline CDR1 and CDR2: SGDLS and YYNGEE. The CDR3 is CASSVDSGSQPQHF. CDR3 DNA: TGTGCCAGCAGCGTAGATTCAGGGTCCCAGCCCCAGCATTTT.

This chain uses TRBV7-6 with TRBJ2-3, with a tentative D call TRBD2 (7 bases). CDR1 and CDR2 (germline): SGHVS, FNYEAQ. The CDR3 spans 14 residues. V lost 5 bases to trimming and J lost 3 bases, with 12 bases between them. The chain's CDR3 is CASSRTAGTDTQYF. CDR3 nucleotides: TGTGCCAGCAGCAGGACAGCGGGGACAGATACGCAGTATTTT. Using reference TRBV7-6 and TRBJ2-3 for the parts outside the CDR3, the full variable domain is GAGVSQSPRYKVTKRGQDVALRCDPISGHVSLYWYRQALGQGPEFLTYFNYEAQQDKSGLPNDRFSAERPEGSISTLTIQRTEQRDSAMYRCASSRTAGTDTQYFGPGTRLTVL.

The chain couples TRBV4-2 to TRBJ1-4, with 8 nucleotides matching TRBD1. CDR1 and CDR2 from the germline V gene are LGHNA and YNFKEQ. V dropped 2 bases and J dropped 4; count of bases not matched to a gene: 6. This CDR3 is 16 amino acids long. As DNA, the CDR3 is TGTGCCAGCAGCCAAAATCCGGACAGGGATAATGAAAAACTGTTTTTT. Protein sequence: CASSQNPDRDNEKLFF.

The chain links TRBV20-1 to TRBJ2-5; unclear D gene. Trimming cost V 4 bases and J 7 bases, with 7 bases left between them. This CDR3 comprises 10 residues. Germline CDR1 reads DFQATT; CDR2 reads SNEGSKA (reference sequence). The CDR3 sequence is CSATGGTQYF. CDR3 sequence (DNA): TGCAGTGCTACCGGTGGGACCCAGTACTTC.

This clone was observed once. The CDR3 loop reads CASSLTSGGPLTDTQYF. CDR3 nucleotide sequence: TGTGCCAGCAGCTTAACTAGCGGGGGGCCCCTCACAGATACGCAGTATTTT. The chain recombines TRBV5-6 with TRBJ2-3, with 12 bases aligning to TRBD2. This CDR3 contains 17 residues. V was pared by 2 bases and J by 2 bases, with 6 bases of the junction left unmatched. The germline V gene has CDR1 SGHDT and CDR2 YYEEEE.

This rearrangement joins TRBV19 to TRBJ2-3; 7 nucleotides align to TRBD1. In germline, CDR1 is LNHDA, CDR2 SQIVND (reference sequence). J lost 2 bases, V lost 3 bases, and 8 bases had no gene match. The CDR3 is made up of 16 amino acids. The CDR3 here is CASSIVATGITDTQYF. CDR3 bases: TGTGCCAGTAGTATTGTAGCGACAGGGATCACAGATACGCAGTATTTT.

This chain connects TRBV7-2 to TRBJ2-3, with a tentative D call TRBD1 (6 bases). CDR1 SGHTA and CDR2 FQGNSA come from the germline V gene. This CDR3 region has 13 residues. Trimming shortened V by 5 bases and J by 4 bases, and 10 bases separated the two germline ends. DNA for the CDR3: TGTGCCAGCAGCCCAGGGGAGCCAGATACGCAGTATTTT. Amino acid sequence: CASSPGEPDTQYF. The full variable domain, with the rest looked up from reference TRBV7-2 and TRBJ2-3, is GAGVSQSPSNKVTEKGKDVELRCDPISGHTALYWYRQSLGQGLEFLIYFQGNSAPDKSGLPSDRFSAERTGGSVSTLTIQRTQQEDSAVYLCASSPGEPDTQYFGPGTRLTVL.

The chain couples TRBV5-4 to TRBJ2-5; no clear D gene. V lost 0 bases, J lost 3 bases, and 12 bases lay in between. Germline values: CDR1 SGHNT, CDR2 YYREEE (reference sequence). The length of the CDR3 is 15 residues. Written as DNA, the CDR3 is TGTGCCAGCAGCTTGGGGCCTAGATCCGAAGAGACCCAGTACTTC. Translating gives CASSLGPRSEETQYF.